The next 18 T cell receptor beta chains were all read from a single sample in a study of PD-1 blockade in classical Hodgkin lymphoma. Time point defined: newly diagnosed, previously untreated cHL patient sample. From thawed PBMCs, CD4+ T cells were purified using magnetic negative selection. Sequencing used immunoSEQ multiplex PCR; TCRdb keeps in-frame clones, though not all of them. Counted here are roughly 30,000 clones, approximately 90% occurring once; the ten biggest clones make up around 0.2%. The sequencing sample was made of CD4+ T cells from blood. The receptors were sampled from a human donor with classical Hodgkin lymphoma.

The V and J genes are TRBV5-1 and TRBJ2-7; 10 nucleotides match TRBD2. Trimming cost V 2 bases and J 2 bases; bases outside gene matches: 1. CDR1 is SGHRS and CDR2 is YFSETQ in the germline V gene. This CDR3 is 14 amino acids long. The CDR3 DNA follows: TGCGCCAGCAGCTTAGCGGGAGGGCCCTACGAGCAGTACTTC. Amino acid sequence: CASSLAGGPYEQYF.

V and J are TRBV2 and TRBJ2-7, with D hard to call. Germline CDR1 SNHLY, CDR2 FYNNEI. The CDR3 is made up of 12 amino acids. The V gene lost 5 bases and the J gene lost 3 bases, with 8 bases spanning the gap. The CDR3 sequence is CASSTKSYEQYF. CDR3 bases: TGTGCCAGCAGTACGAAGAGCTACGAGCAGTACTTC.

CDR3 DNA: TGTGCCAGCTCACCCCAGCCAAGTTCCCCCACCAGCAGCTATGGCTACACCTTC. The encoded protein is CASSPQPSSPTSSYGYTF. This chain joins TRBV18 and TRBJ1-2; D ambiguous. The ends were cut back, 3 bases at V and 4 bases at J, with 24 bases in the middle. The CDR3 is 18 residues long. Germline lookup yields CDR1 KGHSH and CDR2 LQKENI. Combining the CDR3 with reference TRBV18 and TRBJ1-2 gives the whole variable domain NAGVMQNPRHLVRRRGQEARLRCSPMKGHSHVYWYRQLPEEGLKFMVYLQKENIIDESGMPKERFSAEFPKEGPSILRIQQVVRGDSAAYFCASSPQPSSPTSSYGYTFGSGTRLTVV.

Only one count was recorded for this clone. The J gene is TRBJ2-7, the V gene TRBV28; TRBD2 agrees at 11 bases. CDR1 MDHEN and CDR2 SYDVKM come from the germline V gene. This CDR3 is built from 13 residues. V was clipped by 10 bases and J by 3 bases; unmatched bases: 5. The CDR3 region has the DNA TGTGCCACCTTAGCGGGAGGGAGCTACGAGCAGTACTTC. Translating it yields CATLAGGSYEQYF.

CDR3 sequence reads: CASSPGNQPQHF. The DNA of the CDR3 is TGTGCCAGCTCACCGGGGAACCAGCCCCAGCATTTT. The chain is built from TRBV18 and TRBJ1-5, with D unclear. Germline V lookup: CDR1 KGHSH, CDR2 LQKENI. CDR3 length: 12 residues. Trimming took off 3 bases at V and 7 bases at J, with 7 bases between the two ends.

The rearrangement joins TRBV11-2 to TRBJ1-4; TRBD1 matches at 7 bases. From germline, CDR1 is SGHAT and CDR2 FQNNGV. Trimming removed 1 base from V and 5 bases from J; junction bases left unmatched: 1. CDR3 length: 14 residues. This CDR3 is CASSLGDRNEKLFF. CDR3 DNA sequence: TGTGCCAGCAGCTTAGGGGACAGAAATGAAAAACTGTTTTTT.

This rearrangement joins TRBV19 to TRBJ2-2, with D possibly matching TRBD2 (5 bases). This CDR3 has 14 amino acids. V was cut by 7 bases and J by 2 bases, with 11 bases left in between. Germline CDR1 is LNHDA and CDR2 is SQIVND (reference sequence). The CDR3 sequence: CASTPAGNTGELFF. The CDR3, as DNA: TGTGCCAGTACCCCCGCGGGCAACACCGGGGAGCTGTTTTTT.

This chain connects TRBV6-6 to TRBJ2-2; 10 nucleotides agree with TRBD2. V was pared by 6 bases and J by 5 bases, with 6 bases of the junction left unmatched. The length of the CDR3 is 15 residues. Germline V gives CDR1 MNHNY, CDR2 SVGAGI (reference sequence). For the CDR3, the DNA is TGTGCCAGCAGGCTAGCGGGGGTCGGAACCGGGGAGCTGTTTTTT. It yields the protein CASRLAGVGTGELFF.

V usage is TRBV28 and J usage is TRBJ2-5, with D perhaps matching TRBD2 (5 bases). V dropped 4 bases and J dropped 1 base, with 7 bases sitting between them. Germline V lookup: CDR1 MDHEN, CDR2 SYDVKM. There are 13 residues in the CDR3. The CDR3 nucleotides read TGTGCCAGCAGTTGGGAGACCCAAGAGACCCAGTACTTC. Amino acid sequence: CASSWETQETQYF.

The rearrangement uses TRBV19 and TRBJ1-2; 7 bases map to TRBD1. The J segment lost 5 bases and the V segment lost 6 bases, leaving 15 bases of the junction unmatched. Per the germline V gene, CDR1 is LNHDA and CDR2 is SQIVND (reference sequence). The CDR3 consists of 16 residues. DNA for the CDR3: TGTGCCAGTAGCCCCAGAGGGCAGGGGGATGGGTATGGCTACACCTTC. Translated: CASSPRGQGDGYGYTF. Full variable domain (missing parts from reference TRBV19 and TRBJ1-2): DGGITQSPKYLFRKEGQNVTLSCEQNLNHDAMYWYRQDPGQGLRLIYYSQIVNDFQKGDIAEGYSVSREKKESFPLTVTSAQKNPTAFYLCASSPRGQGDGYGYTFGSGTRLTVV.

J is TRBJ2-6 and V is TRBV6-5, with TRBD1 matching over 7 bases. The germline V gene has CDR1 MNHEY and CDR2 SVGAGI. The CDR3 covers 13 residues. The V segment lost 6 bases and the J segment 12 bases; nucleotides outside the gene matches: 8. The CDR3 here is CASRKGQEGVLTF. CDR3 DNA: TGTGCCAGCAGGAAAGGACAGGAAGGCGTCCTGACTTTC.

This chain uses TRBV5-8 with TRBJ1-3; perhaps TRBD1 as D (6 bases). The CDR3 runs to 14 residues. The V end was cut by 7 bases, the J end by 0 bases, with 11 bases between. CDR1 SGHTS and CDR2 YDEGEE come from the germline V gene. CDR3 bases: TGTGCCAGCCGGACAGCCCACTCTGGAAACACCATATATTTT. Translated: CASRTAHSGNTIYF.

This clone was seen a single time. This chain's CDR3 is CASSQDGLAGGETQYF. The CDR3 nucleotides read TGTGCCAGCAGCCAAGATGGGCTAGCGGGGGGAGAGACCCAGTACTTC. The V gene is TRBV4-2, the J gene TRBJ2-5; 11 positions match TRBD2. Germline-derived CDR1 and CDR2 are LGHNA and YNFKEQ. Germline trimming cut 0 bases from V and 4 bases from J; bases unmatched to any gene: 4. The CDR3 spans 16 residues.

The rearrangement uses TRBV7-2 and TRBJ2-1; 7 nucleotides line up with TRBD1. The germline V gene has CDR1 SGHTA and CDR2 FQGNSA. CDR3 length: 17 amino acids. The V and J ends lost 5 bases and 7 bases, in that order; junction bases with no gene match: 17. As DNA, the CDR3 is TGTGCCAGCAGCCCACCTACCGGGACAGAGTTTAAAAATGAGCAGTTCTTC. Its translation is CASSPPTGTEFKNEQFF.

V usage is TRBV5-1 and J usage is TRBJ2-1; 8 nucleotides align to TRBD1. V was clipped by 4 bases and J by 8 bases; unmatched bases: 11. In germline, CDR1 is SGHRS, CDR2 YFSETQ. The CDR3 has 15 amino acids. The CDR3 DNA reads as TGCGCCAGCAGCACCGGACAGGGATGGCTTTATGAGCAGTTCTTC. Amino acids: CASSTGQGWLYEQFF.

V usage is TRBV4-3 and J usage is TRBJ1-4, with D perhaps matching TRBD1 (6 bases). V lost 0 bases and J lost 5, with 10 bases in between. Germline V gene lookup returns CDR1 LGHNA and CDR2 YSLEER. The CDR3 covers 15 residues. The CDR3 is CASSQEGQGNEKLFF. CDR3 DNA: TGCGCCAGCAGCCAAGAAGGGCAGGGGAATGAAAAACTGTTTTTT.

This clone has only a few counts. The genes are TRBV10-3 and TRBJ1-1; D is unresolved. Per the germline V gene, CDR1 is ENHRY and CDR2 is SYGVKD. The CDR3 consists of 13 residues. V was shortened by 2 bases and J by 2 bases, with 6 bases between the two germline ends. CDR3 sequence: CAISETPNTEAFF. In DNA, the CDR3 is TGTGCCATCAGTGAGACACCCAACACTGAAGCTTTCTTT.

Concerning this clone itself: This sample includes further DNA sequences coding for the same CDR3. This chain joins TRBV5-1 and TRBJ2-7, with D possibly being TRBD1 (7 bases). This CDR3 is 15 amino acids long. Germline loops: CDR1 SGHRS, CDR2 YFSETQ. V lost 0 bases and J 1 base, leaving 11 bases between the germline ends. CDR3 residues: CASSLVPGGSYEQYF. The CDR3 nucleotides read TGCGCCAGCAGCTTGGTCCCAGGGGGGTCCTACGAGCAGTACTTC.